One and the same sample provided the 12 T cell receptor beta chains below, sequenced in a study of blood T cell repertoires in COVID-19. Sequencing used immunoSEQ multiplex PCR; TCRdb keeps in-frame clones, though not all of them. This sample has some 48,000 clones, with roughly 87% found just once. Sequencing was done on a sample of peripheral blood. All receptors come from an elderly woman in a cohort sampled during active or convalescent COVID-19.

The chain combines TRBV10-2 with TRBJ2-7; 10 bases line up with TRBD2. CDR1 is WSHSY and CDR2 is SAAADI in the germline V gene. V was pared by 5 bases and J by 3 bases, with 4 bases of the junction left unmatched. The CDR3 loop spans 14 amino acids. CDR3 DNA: TGCGCCAGCAGTCTCGCTAGCGGGAGCTACGAGCAGTACTTC. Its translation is CASSLASGSYEQYF.

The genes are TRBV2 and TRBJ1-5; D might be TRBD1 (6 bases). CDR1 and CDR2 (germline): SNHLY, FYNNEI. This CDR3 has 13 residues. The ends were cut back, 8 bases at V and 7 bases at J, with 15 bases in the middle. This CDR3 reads CASVLRGGQPQHF. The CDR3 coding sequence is TGTGCCAGCGTCCTCAGGGGTGGACAGCCCCAGCATTTT.

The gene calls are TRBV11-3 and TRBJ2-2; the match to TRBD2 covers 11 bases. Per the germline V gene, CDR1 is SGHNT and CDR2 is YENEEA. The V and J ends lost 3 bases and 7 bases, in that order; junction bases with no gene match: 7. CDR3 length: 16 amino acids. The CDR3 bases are TGTGCCAGCAGCTTTCTCCCCGGGACTAGCGGCGGGGAGCTGTTTTTT. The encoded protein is CASSFLPGTSGGELFF.

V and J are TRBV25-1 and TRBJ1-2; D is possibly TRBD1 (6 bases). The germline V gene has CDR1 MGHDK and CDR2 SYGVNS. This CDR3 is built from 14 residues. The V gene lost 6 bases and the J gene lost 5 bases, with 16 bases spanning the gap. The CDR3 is CASRAAGGLYGYTF. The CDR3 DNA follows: TGTGCCAGCAGAGCGGCGGGGGGCCTTTATGGCTACACCTTC.

CDR3 residues: CASSYRGGYNEQFF. CDR3 nucleotide sequence: TGTGCCAGCAGTTACCGCGGGGGTTACAATGAGCAGTTCTTC. This chain connects TRBV6-2 or TRBV6-3 to TRBJ2-1; 7 bases fit TRBD2. Germline assignment: CDR1 MNHEY and CDR2 SVGEGT. J gave up 4 bases and V 2 bases, and 2 bases lay outside the gene matches. CDR3 length: 14 amino acids.

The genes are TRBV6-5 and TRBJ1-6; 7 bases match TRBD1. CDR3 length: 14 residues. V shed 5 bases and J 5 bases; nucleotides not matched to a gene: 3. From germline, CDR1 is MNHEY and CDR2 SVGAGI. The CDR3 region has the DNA TGTGCCAGCAGTCCTGGGACAGATAATTCACCCCTCCACTTT. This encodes CASSPGTDNSPLHF.

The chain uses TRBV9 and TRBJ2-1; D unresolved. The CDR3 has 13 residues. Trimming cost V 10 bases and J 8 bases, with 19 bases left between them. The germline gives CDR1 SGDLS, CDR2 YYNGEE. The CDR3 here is CASAVSQVDEQFF. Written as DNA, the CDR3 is TGTGCCTCCGCGGTGAGTCAAGTTGATGAGCAGTTCTTC.

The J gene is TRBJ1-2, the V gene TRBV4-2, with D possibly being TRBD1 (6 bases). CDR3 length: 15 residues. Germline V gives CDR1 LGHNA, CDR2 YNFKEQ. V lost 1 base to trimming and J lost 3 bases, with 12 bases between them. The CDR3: CASSQATGLHYGYTF. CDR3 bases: TGTGCCAGCAGCCAAGCTACAGGGCTACACTATGGCTACACCTTC.

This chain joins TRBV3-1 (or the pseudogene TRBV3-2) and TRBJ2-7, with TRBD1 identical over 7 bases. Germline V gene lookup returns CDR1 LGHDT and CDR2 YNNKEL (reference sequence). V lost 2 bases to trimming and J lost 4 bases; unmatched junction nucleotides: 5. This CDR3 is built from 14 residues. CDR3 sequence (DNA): TGTGCCAGCAGCCAAACACCAGGGGGATACGAGCAGTACTTC. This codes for CASSQTPGGYEQYF.

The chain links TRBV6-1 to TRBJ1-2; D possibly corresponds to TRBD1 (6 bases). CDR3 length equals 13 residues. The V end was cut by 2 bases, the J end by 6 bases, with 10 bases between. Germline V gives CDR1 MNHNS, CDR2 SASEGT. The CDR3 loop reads CASSEQGLDGYTF. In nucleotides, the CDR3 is TGTGCCAGCAGTGAACAGGGGTTGGATGGCTACACCTTC.

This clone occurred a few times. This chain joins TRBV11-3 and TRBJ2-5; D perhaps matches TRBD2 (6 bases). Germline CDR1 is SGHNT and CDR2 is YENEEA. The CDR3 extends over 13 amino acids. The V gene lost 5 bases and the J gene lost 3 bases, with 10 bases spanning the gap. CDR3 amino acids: CASSRREEETQYF. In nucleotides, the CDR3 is TGTGCCAGCAGCCGCAGGGAGGAAGAGACCCAGTACTTC.

This chain's CDR3 is CASSLSRRGTEAFF. CDR3 sequence (DNA): TGCGCCAGCAGCCTCTCACGCAGAGGCACTGAAGCTTTCTTT. V and J are TRBV4-3 and TRBJ1-1; D is uncertain. The CDR3 loop spans 14 amino acids. The germline V and J ends were trimmed by 4 bases and 4 bases, with 13 bases remaining between them. The germline gives CDR1 LGHNA, CDR2 YSLEER.